This entry lists 27 T cell receptor beta chains sequenced from one sample in a study of control samples from healthy donors and cancer patients. Profiling relied on immunoSEQ multiplex PCR, and the TCRdb table lists in-frame clones only, not all of them. The table lists over 200,000 clones, around 79% of them singletons. The sequenced sample was PBMCs. These receptors all stem from a woman in her sixties with lung cancer.

The chain joins TRBV7-9 to TRBJ1-3, with 9 positions matching TRBD1. Germline loops: CDR1 SEHNR, CDR2 FQNEAQ (reference sequence). The CDR3 has 19 residues. The V and J ends lost 5 bases and 4 bases, in that order; junction bases with no gene match: 18. CDR3 region: CASSPPGQGLVVSGNTIYF. DNA of the CDR3: TGTGCCAGCAGCCCCCCGGGACAGGGACTCGTCGTTTCGGGAAACACCATATATTTT. The full variable domain, with the rest looked up from reference TRBV7-9 and TRBJ1-3, is DTGVSQNPRHKITKRGQNVTFRCDPISEHNRLYWYRQTLGQGPEFLTYFQNEAQLEKSRLLSDRFSAERPKGSFSTLEIQRTEQGDSAMYLCASSPPGQGLVVSGNTIYFGEGSWLTVV.

The chain recombines TRBV15 with TRBJ1-4; D perhaps matches TRBD1 (6 bases). CDR3 length equals 15 residues. CDR1 LNHNV and CDR2 YYDKDF come from the germline V gene (reference sequence). The V end was cut by 3 bases, the J end by 7 bases, with 15 bases between. The CDR3 nucleotides read TGTGCCACCAGCAGGGAAATACAGGGTAGTGAAAAACTGTTTTTT. It codes for CATSREIQGSEKLFF.

The gene calls are TRBV7-8 and TRBJ2-3; no clear D gene. Trimming stripped 2 bases from V and 0 bases from J, with 12 bases between. CDR1 SGHVS and CDR2 FQNEAQ come from the germline V gene. The CDR3 is made up of 16 amino acids. The CDR3 nucleotides are TGTGCCAGCAGCTTAATCGTACGAGCTAGCACAGATACGCAGTATTTT. Protein product: CASSLIVRASTDTQYF.

The sample holds one count of this clone. The chain joins TRBV28 to TRBJ2-1; TRBD2 agrees at 7 bases. CDR1 MDHEN and CDR2 SYDVKM come from the germline V gene. The CDR3 consists of 16 residues. Trimming took 8 bases from V and 4 from J; bases not matched to a gene: 14. In DNA form, the CDR3 reads TGTGCCAGCGGGAATCTCGGCCTAGCGGTTTACAATGAGCAGTTCTTC. Its protein product is CASGNLGLAVYNEQFF.

This chain links TRBV6-5 with TRBJ1-1; D remains unclear. The CDR3 runs to 13 residues. The V gene's germline CDR1 is MNHEY and CDR2 SVGAGI. V was cut by 6 bases and J by 3 bases, with 11 bases left in between. In DNA, the CDR3 is TGTGCCAGCAGGTGGGAGGGAGACACTGAAGCTTTCTTT. It yields the protein CASRWEGDTEAFF.

This clone showed up just a few times. The V gene is TRBV6-1, the J gene TRBJ1-5, with 10 bases matching TRBD1. The CDR3 runs 15 residues. Trimming at V came to 2 bases and at J to 4 bases, leaving 2 bases not matched to a gene. Per the germline V gene, CDR1 is MNHNS and CDR2 is SASEGT. CDR3 sequence reads: CASSEWGQGNQPQHF. In DNA, the CDR3 is TGTGCCAGCAGTGAATGGGGACAGGGGAATCAGCCCCAGCATTTT.

This clone came up once. V usage is TRBV5-1 and J usage is TRBJ2-1; TRBD2 aligns across 8 bases. The CDR3 length is 16 residues. The V gene end was trimmed by 4 bases and the J gene end by 0 bases; junction bases not matched to a gene: 6. The germline CDR1 and CDR2 sequences are SGHRS and YFSETQ. Written as DNA, the CDR3 is TGCGCCAGCAGCGTAAGCGGGGGTAACTCCTACAATGAGCAGTTCTTC. Protein: CASSVSGGNSYNEQFF.

This clone came up once. This chain uses TRBV11-3 with TRBJ2-5; no definite D call. Trimming left V 4 bases short and J 4 bases short, with 10 bases between. The CDR3 runs to 13 residues. The germline V gene has CDR1 SGHNT and CDR2 YENEEA. CDR3 residues: CASSSDLGETQYF. Written as DNA, the CDR3 is TGTGCCAGCAGCTCAGACTTGGGAGAGACCCAGTACTTC.

The J gene is TRBJ1-6, the V gene TRBV10-2; no firm D call. Trimming took off 7 bases at V and 7 bases at J, with 14 bases between the two ends. The CDR3 has 14 amino acids. Germline V lookup: CDR1 WSHSY, CDR2 SAAADI. Here the CDR3 reads CASTAIAGNSPLHF. CDR3 DNA sequence: TGCGCCAGCACCGCCATCGCCGGCAATTCACCCCTCCACTTT.

The chain has TRBV7-9 and TRBJ2-7; 8 positions agree with TRBD1. The CDR3 has 16 residues. The junction had 9 bases not matched to a gene; V was cut back by 5 bases and J by 0 bases. Germline loops: CDR1 SEHNR, CDR2 FQNEAQ (reference sequence). The CDR3 loop reads CASSPDRGRISYEQYF. The CDR3 bases are TGTGCCAGCAGCCCCGACAGGGGCCGAATCTCCTACGAGCAGTACTTC.

V gene TRBV5-1 combines with J gene TRBJ1-1, with 12 bases identical to TRBD1. This CDR3 spans 16 amino acids. The V gene end was trimmed by 4 bases and the J gene end by 8 bases; junction bases not matched to a gene: 12. CDR1 is SGHRS, CDR2 YFSETQ, per germline. CDR3 DNA: TGCGCCAGCAGCCTGACATCCGGGGACAGGGGGCGGGAAGCTTTCTTT. Translation: CASSLTSGDRGREAFF.

The chain couples TRBV19 to TRBJ2-1, with TRBD1 matching 10 bases. The CDR3 has 18 residues. CDR1 LNHDA and CDR2 SQIVND come from the germline V gene (reference sequence). The V segment lost 5 bases and the J segment 12 bases; nucleotides outside the gene matches: 22. The CDR3 sequence is CASSPGQGIFPGLRGQFF. CDR3 coding DNA: TGTGCCAGTAGTCCGGGACAGGGGATTTTCCCTGGGCTTCGGGGGCAGTTCTTC.

Notes on this clone: This sample includes further DNA sequences coding for the same CDR3. The chain joins TRBV12-3 or TRBV12-4 to TRBJ2-7; 7 bases line up with TRBD1. CDR3 length: 12 amino acids. The junction had 2 bases not matched to a gene; V was cut back by 5 bases and J by 4 bases. In nucleotides, the CDR3 is TGTGCCAGCAGTCCGGGACAGTACGAGCAGTACTTC. Protein sequence: CASSPGQYEQYF.

This clone has just a few counts. The chain combines TRBV7-8 with TRBJ2-1; 11 bases align to TRBD2. V lost 2 bases to trimming and J lost 9 bases; unmatched junction nucleotides: 3. The CDR3 loop spans 14 amino acids. CDR1 SGHVS and CDR2 FQNEAQ come from the germline V gene. For the CDR3, the DNA is TGTGCCAGCAGCTTACTTAGCGGGAGGGGTGAGCAGTTCTTC. This gives the protein CASSLLSGRGEQFF.

The genes are TRBV5-1 and TRBJ1-4; D is possibly TRBD1 (5 bases). Germline CDR1 reads SGHRS; CDR2 reads YFSETQ. The CDR3 length is 13 residues. V was cut by 3 bases and J by 7 bases, with 10 bases left in between. Written as DNA, the CDR3 is TGCGCCAGCAGCTGGGGGGTGAGTGAAAAACTGTTTTTT. This encodes CASSWGVSEKLFF.

This clone has a single count. The chain uses TRBV6-1 and TRBJ2-3; the match to TRBD1 covers 8 bases. V lost 3 bases to trimming and J lost 5 bases; unmatched junction nucleotides: 10. Germline V lookup: CDR1 MNHNS, CDR2 SASEGT. This CDR3 has 16 residues. DNA for the CDR3: TGTGCCAGCAGTGACATGTCCAGGGGGCTTGGAGATACGCAGTATTTT. The encoded protein is CASSDMSRGLGDTQYF.

This clone was counted between two and nine times. This sequence joins TRBV5-1 and TRBJ2-7, with 7 bases fitting TRBD2. This CDR3 has 14 residues. V lost 4 bases, J lost 9 bases, and 13 bases stayed unmatched. The germline V gene has CDR1 SGHRS and CDR2 YFSETQ. CDR3 bases: TGCGCCAGCAGCCTCGGACAAGGCGGCGGGGGGCAGTACTTC. This encodes CASSLGQGGGGQYF.

The chain's CDR3 is CATSRDRPRMNTEAFF. The DNA of the CDR3 is TGTGCCACCAGCAGAGATAGGCCCCGCATGAACACTGAAGCTTTCTTT. The chain joins TRBV15 to TRBJ1-1; D gene uncertain. The length of the CDR3 is 16 residues. CDR1 is LNHNV, CDR2 YYDKDF, per germline (reference sequence). The V end lost 0 bases, the J end lost 0 bases, and 11 bases lay between the germline ends. The variable domain in full, completed from reference TRBV15 and TRBJ1-1, reads DAMVIQNPRYQVTQFGKPVTLSCSQTLNHNVMYWYQQKSSQAPKLLFHYYDKDFNNEADTPDNFQSRRPNTSFCFLDIRSPGLGDTAMYLCATSRDRPRMNTEAFFGQGTRLTVV.

V usage is TRBV7-9 and J usage is TRBJ2-7; D remains unclear. Germline V gives CDR1 SEHNR, CDR2 FQNEAQ (reference sequence). V was clipped by 5 bases and J by 5 bases, with 10 bases between them. The CDR3 runs 12 residues. The CDR3, as DNA: TGTGCCAGCAGCAAAGACACTGACGAGCAGTACTTC. It translates to CASSKDTDEQYF. Full variable domain (remainder filled in from reference TRBV7-9 and TRBJ2-7): DTGVSQNPRHKITKRGQNVTFRCDPISEHNRLYWYRQTLGQGPEFLTYFQNEAQLEKSRLLSDRFSAERPKGSFSTLEIQRTEQGDSAMYLCASSKDTDEQYFGPGTRLTVT.

This chain joins TRBV28 and TRBJ2-2, with 7 positions matching TRBD2. V shed 2 bases, J shed 5 bases, and the junction held 5 bases outside the gene matches. Germline V gives CDR1 MDHEN, CDR2 SYDVKM. There are 15 residues in the CDR3. CDR3 in amino acids: CASSLGGRWTGELFF. The CDR3 DNA is TGTGCCAGCAGTTTAGGCGGGAGATGGACCGGGGAGCTGTTTTTT.

This chain links TRBV5-4 with TRBJ1-1; D remains ambiguous. The CDR3 totals 13 residues. V lost 1 base and J lost 1, with 5 bases in between. Germline V lookup: CDR1 SGHNT, CDR2 YYREEE (reference sequence). Here the CDR3 DNA reads TGTGCCAGCAGCTTGCTCCAGAACACTGAAGCTTTCTTT. Its translation: CASSLLQNTEAFF.

This clone appeared once. The chain recombines TRBV7-9 with TRBJ2-7; perhaps TRBD1 as D (6 bases). CDR1 SEHNR and CDR2 FQNEAQ come from the germline V gene (reference sequence). Trimming took off 5 bases at V and 2 bases at J, with 13 bases between the two ends. This CDR3 is built from 14 residues. CDR3 nucleotides: TGTGCCAGCAGCCTGGTTGGGGGCCCCTACGAGCAGTACTTC. Its translation is CASSLVGGPYEQYF. The entire variable domain, with the rest obtained from reference TRBV7-9 and TRBJ2-7, is as follows: DTGVSQNPRHKITKRGQNVTFRCDPISEHNRLYWYRQTLGQGPEFLTYFQNEAQLEKSRLLSDRFSAERPKGSFSTLEIQRTEQGDSAMYLCASSLVGGPYEQYFGPGTRLTVT.

This sequence joins TRBV18 and TRBJ1-1, with D unclear. Trimming shortened V by 2 bases and J by 4 bases, and 11 bases separated the two germline ends. The CDR3 is 14 amino acids. Germline V CDR1 and CDR2: KGHSH, LQKENI. The CDR3, as DNA: TGTGCCAGCTCACCAGGGGTAGGTGCCACTGAAGCTTTCTTT. Its translation is CASSPGVGATEAFF.

The chain joins TRBV19 to TRBJ1-1; the D is unclear. Trimming took 1 base from V and 0 from J, leaving 3 bases between them. The germline gives CDR1 LNHDA, CDR2 SQIVND (reference sequence). The CDR3 has 13 amino acids. CDR3 sequence: CASSIAVNTEAFF. The CDR3 DNA sequence: TGTGCCAGTAGTATAGCTGTGAACACTGAAGCTTTCTTT.

This chain connects TRBV15 to TRBJ2-5, with 8 bases aligning to TRBD1. Trimming cost V 1 base and J 5 bases; bases outside gene matches: 9. Germline loops: CDR1 LNHNV, CDR2 YYDKDF (reference sequence). The CDR3 spans 16 residues. The CDR3 nucleotides read TGTGCCACCAGCAGAGGCAGGCAGGGGGCGGGGGAGACCCAGTACTTC. Protein product: CATSRGRQGAGETQYF.

The chain is built from TRBV19 and TRBJ2-3; D assignment may be TRBD1 or TRBD2 (5 bases each). Germline CDR1 reads LNHDA; CDR2 reads SQIVND (reference sequence). This CDR3 is 13 amino acids long. V dropped 0 bases and J dropped 7 bases, with 8 bases sitting between them. This CDR3 is CASSIDWGNTQYF. The CDR3, as DNA: TGTGCCAGTAGTATAGATTGGGGGAATACGCAGTATTTT.

This chain connects TRBV27 to TRBJ1-6; D is unresolved. The CDR3 is 13 residues long. Per the germline V gene, CDR1 is MNHEY and CDR2 is SMNVEV (reference sequence). V gave up 6 bases and J gave up 5 bases, with 8 bases separating them. The CDR3 protein is CASRQTNNSPLHF. CDR3 DNA sequence: TGTGCCAGCAGACAGACTAATAATTCACCCCTCCACTTT.